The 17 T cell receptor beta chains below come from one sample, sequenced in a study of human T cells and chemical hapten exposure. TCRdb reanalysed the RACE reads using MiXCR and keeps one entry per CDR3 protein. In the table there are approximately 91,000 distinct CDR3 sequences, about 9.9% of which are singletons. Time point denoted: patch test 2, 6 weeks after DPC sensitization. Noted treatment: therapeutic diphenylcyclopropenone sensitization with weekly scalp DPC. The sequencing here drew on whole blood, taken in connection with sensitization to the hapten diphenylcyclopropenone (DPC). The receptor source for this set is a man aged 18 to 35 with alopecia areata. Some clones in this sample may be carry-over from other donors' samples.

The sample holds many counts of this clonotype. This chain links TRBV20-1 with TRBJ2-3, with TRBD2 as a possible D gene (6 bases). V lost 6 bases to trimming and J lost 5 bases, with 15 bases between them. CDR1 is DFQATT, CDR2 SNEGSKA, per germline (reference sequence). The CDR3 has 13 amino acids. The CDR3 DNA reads TGCAGTGCAGTTGCGGGGATCGTAGATACGCAGTATTTT. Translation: CSAVAGIVDTQYF.

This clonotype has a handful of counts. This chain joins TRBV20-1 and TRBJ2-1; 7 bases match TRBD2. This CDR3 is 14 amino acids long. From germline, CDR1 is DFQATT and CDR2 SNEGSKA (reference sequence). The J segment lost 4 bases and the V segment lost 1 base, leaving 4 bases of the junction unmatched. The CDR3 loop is CSARAGTTYNEQFF. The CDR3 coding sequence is TGCAGTGCTAGAGCCGGGACTACTTACAATGAGCAGTTCTTC.

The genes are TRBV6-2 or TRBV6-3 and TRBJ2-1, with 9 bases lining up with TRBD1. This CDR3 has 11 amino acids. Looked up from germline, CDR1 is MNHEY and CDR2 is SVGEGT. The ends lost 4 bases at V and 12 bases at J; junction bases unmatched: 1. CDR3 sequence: CASSLGQGQFF. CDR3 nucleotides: TGTGCCAGCAGTTTGGGACAGGGGCAGTTCTTC.

CDR3 bases: TGTGCCAGCAGTAACGCAGGGGGCGAGGGGTACAATGAGCAGTTCTTC. Protein: CASSNAGGEGYNEQFF. The chain links TRBV6-5 to TRBJ2-1, with 8 bases that match TRBD1. This CDR3 is 16 amino acids long. Germline CDR1 MNHEY, CDR2 SVGAGI. V gave up 5 bases and J gave up 4 bases; unmatched junction bases: 10.

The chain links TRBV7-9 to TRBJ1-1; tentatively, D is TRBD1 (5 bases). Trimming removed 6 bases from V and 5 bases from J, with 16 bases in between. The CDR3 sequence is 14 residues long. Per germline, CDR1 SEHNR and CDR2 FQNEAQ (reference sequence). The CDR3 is CASSYIIGGTEAFF. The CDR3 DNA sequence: TGTGCCAGCAGTTATATAATCGGGGGAACTGAAGCTTTCTTT.

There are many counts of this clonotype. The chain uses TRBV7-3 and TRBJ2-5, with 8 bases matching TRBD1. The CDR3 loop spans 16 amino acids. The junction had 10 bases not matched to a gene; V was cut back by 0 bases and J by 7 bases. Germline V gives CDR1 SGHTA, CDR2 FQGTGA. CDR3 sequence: CASSLTSDRVKGTQYF. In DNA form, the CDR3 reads TGTGCCAGCAGCTTAACGTCGGACAGGGTGAAGGGGACCCAGTACTTC. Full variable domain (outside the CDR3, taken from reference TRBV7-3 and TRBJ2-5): GAGVSQTPSNKVTEKGKYVELRCDPISGHTALYWYRQSLGQGPEFLIYFQGTGAADDSGLPNDRFFAVRPEGSVSTLKIQRTERGDSAVYLCASSLTSDRVKGTQYFGPGTRLLVL.

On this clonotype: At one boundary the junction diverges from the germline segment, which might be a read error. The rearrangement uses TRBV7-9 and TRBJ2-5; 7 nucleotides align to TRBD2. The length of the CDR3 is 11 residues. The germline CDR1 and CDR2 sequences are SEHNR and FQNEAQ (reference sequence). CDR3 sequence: CASSLPGLPHF. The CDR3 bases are TGTGCCAGCAGCTTACCGGGACTACCCCACTTC.

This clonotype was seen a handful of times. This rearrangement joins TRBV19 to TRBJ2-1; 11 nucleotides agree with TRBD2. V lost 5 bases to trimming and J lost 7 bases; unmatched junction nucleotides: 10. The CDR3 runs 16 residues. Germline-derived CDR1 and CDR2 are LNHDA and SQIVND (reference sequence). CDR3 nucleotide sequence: TGTGCCAGTAGTGAAATAGCGGGGGGGCCGGGTAATGAGCAGTTCTTC. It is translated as CASSEIAGGPGNEQFF.

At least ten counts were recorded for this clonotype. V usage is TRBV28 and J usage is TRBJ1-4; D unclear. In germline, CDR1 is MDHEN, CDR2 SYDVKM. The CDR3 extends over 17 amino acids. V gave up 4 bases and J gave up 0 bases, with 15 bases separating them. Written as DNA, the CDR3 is TGTGCCAGCAGTTCCCCTCGTTGGAAGACAACTAATGAAAAACTGTTTTTT. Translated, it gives CASSSPRWKTTNEKLFF.

The CDR3 loop reads CASSQGTESYGYTF. CDR3 in DNA: TGTGCCAGCAGTCAGGGGACAGAGAGCTATGGCTACACCTTC. This chain links TRBV12-3 or TRBV12-4 with TRBJ1-2; 7 bases line up with TRBD1. J was trimmed by 4 bases and V by 5 bases; bases with no gene match: 7. This CDR3 comprises 14 residues.

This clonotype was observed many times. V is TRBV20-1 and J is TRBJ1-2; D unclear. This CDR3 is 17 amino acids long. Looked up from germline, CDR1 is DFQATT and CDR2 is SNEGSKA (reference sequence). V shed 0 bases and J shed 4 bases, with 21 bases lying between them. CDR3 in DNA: TGCAGTGCTAGAGACGGTCTAAAACAGCTCTTCTCCTATGGCTACACCTTC. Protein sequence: CSARDGLKQLFSYGYTF.

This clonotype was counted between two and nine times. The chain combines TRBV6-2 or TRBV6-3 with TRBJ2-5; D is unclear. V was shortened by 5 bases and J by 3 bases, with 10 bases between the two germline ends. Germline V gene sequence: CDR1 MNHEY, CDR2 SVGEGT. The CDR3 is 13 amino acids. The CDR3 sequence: CASSQRWEETQYF. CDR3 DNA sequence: TGTGCCAGCAGTCAAAGGTGGGAAGAGACCCAGTACTTC.

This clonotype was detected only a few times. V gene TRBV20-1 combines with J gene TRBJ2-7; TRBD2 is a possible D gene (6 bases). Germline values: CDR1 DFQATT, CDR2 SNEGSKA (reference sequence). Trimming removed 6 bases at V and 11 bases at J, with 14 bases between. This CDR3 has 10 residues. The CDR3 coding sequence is TGCAGTGCCGACCGCCAGCGGGAGTACTTC. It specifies CSADRQREYF.

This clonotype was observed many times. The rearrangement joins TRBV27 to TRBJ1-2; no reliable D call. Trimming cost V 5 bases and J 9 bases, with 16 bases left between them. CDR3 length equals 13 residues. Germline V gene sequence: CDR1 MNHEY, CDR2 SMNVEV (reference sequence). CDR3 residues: CASSPRVPMSYTF. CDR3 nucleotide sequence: TGTGCCAGCAGTCCGAGGGTCCCGATGAGCTACACCTTC.

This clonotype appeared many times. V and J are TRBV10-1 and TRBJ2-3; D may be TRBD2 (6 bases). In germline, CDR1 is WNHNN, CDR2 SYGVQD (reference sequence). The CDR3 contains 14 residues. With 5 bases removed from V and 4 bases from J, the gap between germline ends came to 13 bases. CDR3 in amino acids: CASSYGGPADTQYF. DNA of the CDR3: TGCGCCAGCAGTTACGGGGGACCTGCAGATACGCAGTATTTT.

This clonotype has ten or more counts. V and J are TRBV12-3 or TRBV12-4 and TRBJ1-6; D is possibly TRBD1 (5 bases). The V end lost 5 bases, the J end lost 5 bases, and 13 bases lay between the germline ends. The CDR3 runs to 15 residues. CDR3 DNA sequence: TGTGCCAGCAGTCCCCAGGGAGGGAATAATTCACCCCTCCACTTT. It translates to CASSPQGGNNSPLHF.

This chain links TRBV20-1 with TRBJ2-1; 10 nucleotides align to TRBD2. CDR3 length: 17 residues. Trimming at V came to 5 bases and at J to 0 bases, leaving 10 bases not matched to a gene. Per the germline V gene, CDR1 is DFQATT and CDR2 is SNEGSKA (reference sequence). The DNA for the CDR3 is TGCAGTGCTCGTGATCTAACTAGCGGGGTCTCCTACAATGAGCAGTTCTTC. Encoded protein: CSARDLTSGVSYNEQFF.